These T cell receptor beta chains were read from a single sample in a study of preoperative IRX-2 immunotherapy in early breast cancer. Profiled with immunoSEQ multiplex PCR; TCRdb holds only in-frame clones, not every one. The sample includes roughly 35,000 clones, around 96% of them seen just once. Specimen collection occurred from a patient treated with IRX-2 immunotherapy. These receptors all come from a human donor with breast cancer. Both conserved end residues are part of each CDR3. A D gene is named only where the DNA matches it firmly. Only some rows state a clone size, as once, few, many or a class for expanded clones.

CASSHGGGTEAFF	TGTGCCAGCAGCCATGGGGGCGGCACTGAAGCTTTCTTT	-	13	TRBJ1-1	-	TRBV7-9
CASKWEGASYEQYF	TGCGCCAGCAAATGGGAAGGGGCATCCTACGAGCAGTACTTC	-	14	TRBJ2-7	-	TRBV5-1
CASSVAPHNEQFF	TGTGCCAGCTCAGTGGCCCCACACAATGAGCAGTTCTTC	-	13	TRBJ2-1	-	TRBV18
CAISPTGDANYGYTF	TGTGCCATCAGCCCAACAGGGGACGCTAACTATGGCTACACCTTC	-	15	TRBJ1-2	TRBD1	TRBV10-3
CASRRGGEGSNQPQHF	TGCGCCAGCAGAAGGGGGGGTGAGGGGAGCAATCAGCCCCAGCATTTT	-	16	TRBJ1-5	-	TRBV10-2
CASSLAATGGTVNEQFF	TGTGCCAGCAGCTTAGCTGCGACAGGGGGTACGGTCAATGAGCAGTTCTTC	once	17	TRBJ2-1	TRBD1	TRBV7-6
CASSLAKAGGLTYEQYF	TGTGCCAGCAGCTTAGCAAAAGCGGGAGGACTGACCTACGAGCAGTACTTC	-	17	TRBJ2-7	TRBD2	TRBV7-2
CASSYSGREYYGYTF	TGTGCCAGCAGTTACTCCGGACGGGAGTACTATGGCTACACCTTC	-	15	TRBJ1-2	-	TRBV6-5
CASSPTSGSYNEQFF	TGTGCCAGCAGCCCTACTAGCGGGAGCTACAATGAGCAGTTCTTC	-	15	TRBJ2-1	TRBD2	TRBV7-2
CASSPSAGLGPDTQYF	TGTGCCAGCTCACCAAGCGCGGGGCTAGGGCCAGATACGCAGTATTTT	-	16	TRBJ2-3	-	TRBV18
CASSLNRGVGRYF	TGTGCCAGCAGCTTAAACCGGGGGGTAGGGAGGTACTTC	-	13	TRBJ2-4	TRBD2	TRBV2
CASSPRPGQGQPQHF	TGTGCCAGCTCACCGAGACCGGGACAGGGCCAACCCCAGCATTTT	once	15	TRBJ1-5	TRBD1	TRBV18
CASSADRGGHEQYF	TGTGCCAGCAGCGCGGACAGGGGGGGCCACGAGCAGTACTTC	-	14	TRBJ2-7	TRBD1	TRBV7-8
CASSQVGGGGTEAFF	TGCGCCAGCAGCCAAGTAGGGGGTGGGGGCACTGAAGCTTTCTTT	-	15	TRBJ1-1	-	TRBV4-1
CASSRMDSPWETQYF	TGTGCCAGCAGTAGGATGGACAGCCCATGGGAGACCCAGTACTTC	-	15	TRBJ2-5	-	TRBV6-5
CASSTSRRGGGETQYF	TGTGCCAGTAGTACTTCAAGGCGGGGGGGTGGAGAGACCCAGTACTTC	-	16	TRBJ2-5	TRBD2	TRBV19
CASSVEGGTDTQYF	TGTGCCAGCAGTGTGGAGGGGGGCACAGATACGCAGTATTTT	-	14	TRBJ2-3	-	TRBV6-4
CASKKGVGGFYGYTF	TGTGCCAGTAAAAAAGGGGTCGGTGGGTTCTATGGCTACACCTTC	-	15	TRBJ1-2	-	TRBV19
CAILEPQTSGQTYEQYF	TGTGCCATCCTCGAACCCCAAACTAGCGGTCAGACCTACGAGCAGTACTTC	-	17	TRBJ2-7	TRBD2	TRBV27
CASSPRDTDYGEQYF	TGTGCCAGCAGCCCCCGCGACACAGACTACGGGGAGCAGTACTTC	-	15	TRBJ2-7	-	TRBV7-9
CASSPGLAGVETQYF	TGTGCCAGCAGTCCCGGACTAGCGGGAGTGGAGACCCAGTACTTC	-	15	TRBJ2-5	TRBD2	TRBV28
CASSELRYQTQYF	TGTGCCAGCAGTGAATTGCGGTACCAGACCCAGTACTTC	once	13	TRBJ2-5	-	TRBV2
CASSQGDEQYF	TGTGCCAGCTCCCAAGGGGACGAGCAGTACTTC	-	11	TRBJ2-7	-	TRBV6-5
CASSLDVGSLYGYTF	TGTGCCAGCAGCTTAGATGTCGGCAGCCTCTATGGCTACACCTTC	-	15	TRBJ1-2	-	TRBV11-2
CASSTPTGNVGGYTF	TGTGCCAGCAGCACACCGACAGGGAACGTAGGTGGCTACACCTTC	-	15	TRBJ1-2	TRBD1	TRBV7-9
CASSPIWGMNTEAFF	TGTGCCAGCAGCCCTATATGGGGCATGAACACTGAAGCTTTCTTT	-	15	TRBJ1-1	-	TRBV27
CASSPGGASGNTIYF	TGTGCCAGCTCACCGGGAGGGGCCTCTGGAAACACCATATATTTT	-	15	TRBJ1-3	-	TRBV18
CASSVGGGINEQFF	TGTGCCAGCAGCGTAGGAGGGGGAATCAATGAGCAGTTCTTC	once	14	TRBJ2-1	-	TRBV9
CASSASGTRGNEQFF	TGTGCCAGCAGCGCATCCGGGACTAGGGGGAATGAGCAGTTCTTC	-	15	TRBJ2-1	TRBD2	TRBV9
CASREPGSSYEQYF	TGTGCCAGCAGAGAACCAGGGAGCTCCTACGAGCAGTACTTC	-	14	TRBJ2-7	-	TRBV5-8
CASGEGGGTYEQYF	TGTGCCAGTGGCGAGGGGGGCGGAACCTACGAGCAGTACTTC	-	14	TRBJ2-7	-	TRBV27
CASSYETPGITQYF	TGTGCCAGCAGCTACGAAACCCCAGGGATTACGCAGTATTTT	once	14	TRBJ2-3	-	TRBV7-9
CASSETGQGTYEQYF	TGCGCCAGCAGCGAAACGGGACAGGGTACCTACGAGCAGTACTTC	-	15	TRBJ2-7	TRBD1	TRBV4-3
CASSYNGAGSEAFF	TGTGCCAGCAGTTACAACGGTGCAGGGTCTGAAGCTTTCTTT	-	14	TRBJ1-1	-	TRBV6-6
CASSLYGQFINYGYTF	TGTGCCAGCAGCTTATATGGTCAGTTTATTAACTATGGCTACACCTTC	-	16	TRBJ1-2	-	TRBV7-9
CAGGGLAVCTDTQYF	TGTGCCGGAGGCGGGCTAGCGGTTTGCACAGATACGCAGTATTTT	-	15	TRBJ2-3	-	TRBV21-1
CASSPLIQSTDTQYF	TGTGCCAGCAGCCCCCTAATCCAGAGCACAGATACGCAGTATTTT	once	15	TRBJ2-3	-	TRBV9
CASSPGTDEQFF	TGTGCCAGCAGCCCTGGGACGGATGAGCAGTTCTTC	-	12	TRBJ2-1	-	TRBV7-9
CASSLDHRGGSYEQYF	TGCGCCAGCAGCTTGGATCACAGGGGAGGATCCTACGAGCAGTACTTC	-	16	TRBJ2-7	-	TRBV5-1
CASSLRSTGGSYEQYF	TGTGCCAGCAGCTTACGGTCAACAGGAGGCTCCTACGAGCAGTACTTC	-	16	TRBJ2-7	-	TRBV7-8
CASSPQSFQETQYF	TGTGCCAGCTCACCACAGTCATTCCAAGAGACCCAGTACTTC	-	14	TRBJ2-5	-	TRBV18
CASSGGGTSGNTIYF	TGTGCCAGCAGCGGGGGGGGGACAAGTGGAAACACCATATATTTT	-	15	TRBJ1-3	-	TRBV9
CASSRGLAGARGTDTQYF	TGCGCCAGCAGCCGAGGACTAGCGGGAGCTCGGGGCACAGATACGCAGTATTTT	-	18	TRBJ2-3	TRBD2	TRBV5-1
CASTLGPEAFF	TGTGCCAGCACTTTGGGGCCTGAAGCTTTCTTT	-	11	TRBJ1-1	-	TRBV25-1
CASSVWTSGEGDTQYF	TGTGCCAGCTCGGTTTGGACTAGCGGGGAGGGAGATACGCAGTATTTT	-	16	TRBJ2-3	TRBD2	TRBV18
CASSPLSPQETQYF	TGTGCCAGCAGCCCCTTATCCCCTCAAGAGACCCAGTACTTC	-	14	TRBJ2-5	-	TRBV14
CASSTQGTSGAYNEQFF	TGCGCCAGCAGCACACAAGGGACTAGCGGGGCTTACAATGAGCAGTTCTTC	-	17	TRBJ2-1	TRBD2	TRBV5-1
CASSPGTMLSNEQFF	TGTGCCAGCAGCCCAGGGACAATGCTTAGCAATGAGCAGTTCTTC	once	15	TRBJ2-1	-	TRBV11-1
CASRPATGTYGYTF	TGTGCCAGCAGACCAGCGACAGGGACCTATGGCTACACCTTC	-	14	TRBJ1-2	TRBD1	TRBV6-5